This T cell receptor beta chain was sequenced in a study of blood T cell repertoires in COVID-19. For the study at large: The United States, Italy and Spain were the sources of the acute and convalescent COVID-19 samples.

Per the germline V gene, CDR1 is MDHEN and CDR2 is SYDVKM. This CDR3 has 15 amino acids. V shed 4 bases and J 5 bases; nucleotides not matched to a gene: 5. Sequencing used immunoSEQ multiplex PCR; TCRdb keeps in-frame clones, though not all of them. This sample has about 50,000 clones, with approximately 90% found just once. The source material was peripheral blood. The chain has TRBV28 and TRBJ2-7, with TRBD2 matching 13 bases. This TCR was recovered from a man aged 40-50 years with active COVID-19. The CDR3 sequence: CASSSRLAGGNEQYF. CDR3 sequence (DNA): TGTGCCAGCAGTTCCCGACTAGCGGGAGGCAACGAGCAGTACTTC.